These T cell receptor beta chains were read from a single sample in a study of shared clonotypes between healthy human individuals. The assay was immunoSEQ multiplex PCR, and TCRdb's table has in-frame clones only and misses some. This sample has over 2 million clones; around 96% occur once, and the top ten carry around 1.1%. Source material: naive CD8+ T cells sorted from blood. The receptors here all came from a man between 18 and 35 years old in good health. The CDR3 runs from the conserved cysteine through the conserved F or W. D genes are given only for firm matches. For some rows the clone size is stated as once, few or many, or as a class when expanded; others skip it.

D gene: TRBD2; J gene: TRBJ2-7; clone size: -; V gene: TRBV7-9; CDR3 protein: CASSSPSGSYEQYF; CDR3 DNA: TGTGCCAGCAGCTCCCCTAGCGGCTCCTACGAGCAGTACTTC
D gene: TRBD1; J gene: TRBJ1-2; clone size: -; V gene: TRBV5-1; CDR3 protein: CASSLGQGAYGYTF; CDR3 DNA: TGCGCCAGCAGCCTAGGACAGGGGGCCTATGGCTACACCTTC
D gene: TRBD1; J gene: TRBJ1-2; clone size: -; V gene: TRBV27; CDR3 protein: CASSPRQGESGYTF; CDR3 DNA: TGTGCCAGCAGTCCCCGACAGGGGGAGAGTGGCTACACCTTC
D gene: -; J gene: TRBJ2-1; clone size: -; V gene: TRBV7-9; CDR3 protein: CASSPHTNEQFF; CDR3 DNA: TGTGCCAGCAGCCCCCATACTAATGAGCAGTTCTTC
D gene: -; J gene: TRBJ1-4; clone size: -; V gene: TRBV5-4; CDR3 protein: CASSSTGTVSEKLFF; CDR3 DNA: TGTGCCAGCAGCTCGACCGGGACGGTCTCTGAAAAACTGTTTTTT
D gene: TRBD1; J gene: TRBJ1-2; clone size: -; V gene: TRBV7-9; CDR3 protein: CASSLDGQGRDGYTF; CDR3 DNA: TGTGCCAGCAGCTTAGACGGACAGGGGAGGGATGGCTACACCTTC
D gene: -; J gene: TRBJ2-5; clone size: -; V gene: TRBV6-5; CDR3 protein: CASIPLGAETQYF; CDR3 DNA: TGTGCCAGCATACCCCTGGGGGCAGAGACCCAGTACTTC
D gene: -; J gene: TRBJ2-3; clone size: -; V gene: TRBV7-6; CDR3 protein: CASRETGMSTDTQYF; CDR3 DNA: TGTGCCAGCAGGGAAACAGGGATGAGCACAGATACGCAGTATTTT
D gene: -; J gene: TRBJ1-2; clone size: -; V gene: TRBV4-1; CDR3 protein: CASSPQGLIGYGYTF; CDR3 DNA: TGCGCCAGCAGCCCCCAGGGTCTAATAGGCTATGGCTACACCTTC
D gene: -; J gene: TRBJ2-7; clone size: -; V gene: TRBV2; CDR3 protein: CASSPWGASYEQYF; CDR3 DNA: TGTGCCAGCAGTCCCTGGGGGGCCTCCTACGAGCAGTACTTC
D gene: -; J gene: TRBJ2-1; clone size: -; V gene: TRBV5-1; CDR3 protein: CASSLVPGEQFF; CDR3 DNA: TGCGCCAGCAGCTTGGTGCCAGGTGAGCAGTTCTTC
D gene: -; J gene: TRBJ1-3; clone size: -; V gene: TRBV29-1; CDR3 protein: CSVTRDSGNTIYF; CDR3 DNA: TGCAGCGTAACCCGGGACTCTGGAAACACCATATATTTT
D gene: -; J gene: TRBJ2-2; clone size: -; V gene: TRBV21-1; CDR3 protein: CASSPRSGELFF; CDR3 DNA: TGTGCCAGCAGCCCTAGGTCCGGGGAGCTGTTTTTT
D gene: -; J gene: TRBJ2-7; clone size: -; V gene: TRBV5-6; CDR3 protein: CASSSFFGDPGEQYF; CDR3 DNA: TGTGCCAGCAGCTCCTTCTTCGGGGATCCCGGAGAGCAGTACTTC
D gene: -; J gene: TRBJ2-2; clone size: once; V gene: TRBV5-4; CDR3 protein: CASSPLGGYTGELFF; CDR3 DNA: TGTGCCAGCAGCCCATTAGGGGGGTACACCGGGGAGCTGTTTTTT
D gene: -; J gene: TRBJ2-2; clone size: -; V gene: TRBV6-5; CDR3 protein: CASTQDPTGELFF; CDR3 DNA: TGTGCCAGCACCCAGGACCCCACCGGGGAGCTGTTTTTT
D gene: TRBD1; J gene: TRBJ2-7; clone size: -; V gene: TRBV27; CDR3 protein: CASSWTGGPEQYF; CDR3 DNA: TGTGCCAGCAGTTGGACAGGGGGCCCCGAGCAGTACTTC
D gene: -; J gene: TRBJ2-1; clone size: once; V gene: TRBV6-6; CDR3 protein: CASSLAVRINNEQFF; CDR3 DNA: TGTGCCAGCAGTTTAGCGGTAAGAATAAACAATGAGCAGTTCTTC
D gene: -; J gene: TRBJ2-1; clone size: -; V gene: TRBV28; CDR3 protein: CASSSQFRGLDNEQFF; CDR3 DNA: TGTGCCAGCAGTTCCCAGTTTAGGGGGTTGGACAATGAGCAGTTCTTC
D gene: -; J gene: TRBJ2-1; clone size: -; V gene: TRBV27; CDR3 protein: CASSPLLGSQFF; CDR3 DNA: TGTGCCAGCAGCCCCCTATTAGGGTCACAGTTCTTC
D gene: -; J gene: TRBJ2-3; clone size: -; V gene: TRBV5-1; CDR3 protein: CASSPTGRGYADTQYF; CDR3 DNA: TGCGCCAGCAGCCCTACTGGCAGGGGATACGCAGATACGCAGTATTTT
D gene: -; J gene: TRBJ2-7; clone size: -; V gene: TRBV19; CDR3 protein: CASSTNKEGTYEQYF; CDR3 DNA: TGTGCCAGTAGTACCAACAAGGAGGGCACCTACGAGCAGTACTTC
D gene: TRBD2; J gene: TRBJ2-1; clone size: -; V gene: TRBV5-6; CDR3 protein: CASSSGLAGVEQFF; CDR3 DNA: TGTGCCAGCAGCTCAGGACTAGCGGGAGTTGAGCAGTTCTTC
D gene: TRBD2; J gene: TRBJ2-6; clone size: -; V gene: TRBV25-1; CDR3 protein: CASQPGLAQFSGANVLTF; CDR3 DNA: TGTGCCAGCCAACCGGGACTAGCACAATTTTCTGGGGCCAACGTCCTGACTTTC
D gene: -; J gene: TRBJ1-1; clone size: -; V gene: TRBV27; CDR3 protein: CASSRNRGLNTEAFF; CDR3 DNA: TGTGCCAGCAGTCGAAACCGGGGCTTGAACACTGAAGCTTTCTTT
D gene: -; J gene: TRBJ2-7; clone size: -; V gene: TRBV28; CDR3 protein: CASSFRGFNYEQYF; CDR3 DNA: TGTGCCAGCAGTTTCAGAGGATTCAACTACGAGCAGTACTTC
D gene: TRBD1; J gene: TRBJ2-3; clone size: once; V gene: TRBV10-3; CDR3 protein: CAISGRTGGADTQYF; CDR3 DNA: TGTGCCATCAGTGGCAGGACAGGGGGCGCAGATACGCAGTATTTT